The TCR beta chain described here comes from a study of OX40 agonist ivuxolimab in advanced cancers. Study-level results: Certain nonresponders additionally had low normalized T-cell clonal expansion.

Concerning this clone itself: Its specificity is not known.

The ends were cut back, 6 bases at V and 4 bases at J, with 12 bases in the middle. This CDR3 region has 14 residues. CDR1 and CDR2 (germline): MRHNA, SNTAGT. The table came from immunoSEQ multiplex PCR; TCRdb's copy has only in-frame clones and leaves some out. This repertoire shows approximately 76,000 clones, 80% to 90% found once; its top ten account for less than 6%. Baseline was the first blood sampling point, followed by cycle 4 day 1 and cycle 7 day 1. The starting material was CD4+ or CD8+ T cells sorted from blood, obtained in a trial of the OX40 agonist ivuxolimab. The chain employs TRBV6-4 and TRBJ2-2; D uncertain. The source of this sequence is an adult with an advanced solid tumor such as melanoma, head and neck, liver or kidney cancer. The CDR3 nucleotides are TGTGCCAGCAGAACACAGCACTCCACCGGGGAGCTGTTTTTT. This codes for CASRTQHSTGELFF.